Below, 32 T cell receptor beta chains from the same sample are listed, as sequenced in a study of tumor and adjacent non-tumor tissue in lung cancer. TCRbeta libraries were built with three rounds of nested PCR, modified from ARM-PCR. TCRdb called the multiplex PCR reads again in MiXCR, with one record for every CDR3 protein. This sample has 35,000 to 55,000 distinct CDR3 sequences; less than 65% occur once, and the top ten carry 45%. The template was RNA from unsorted bulk tissue. Distant lung tissue was collected more than 3 cm away from the tumor edge. Material for sequencing was distant non-tumor lung tissue. All receptors come from a man aged 45-65 years with non-small cell lung cancer.

On this clonotype: A much larger clone is a single base away; this may be a read error. The V and J genes are TRBV5-1 and TRBJ1-2; TRBD1 matches 7 bases. After removal of 6 bases from V and 9 bases from J, the junction contained 14 bases not matched to a gene. This CDR3 has 14 residues. Germline CDR1 and CDR2: SGHRS and YFSETQ. The CDR3 is CASTTHTGEDCYTF. CDR3 DNA sequence: TGCGCCAGCACCACTCACACAGGGGAGGATTGCTACACCTTC.

In regard to this clonotype: Germline is not matched at one junction end, which may reflect a read error. The chain joins TRBV12-3 or TRBV12-4 to TRBJ1-2, with D unresolved. The CDR3 runs to 11 residues. DNA of the CDR3: TGTGTCAGTGCTCGAAACTGTGGCTACACCTTC. Its protein product is CVSARNCGYTF.

In its sample, this clonotype was seen once. Its ends do not fully match the called genes, so a read error is possible. This sequence joins TRBV28 and TRBJ1-6; tentative D call: TRBD1 (6 bases). CDR3 size: 15 residues. Germline CDR1 and CDR2: MDHEN and SYDVKM. The CDR3 reads CVSSLSDRSNSPLHF. Written as DNA, the CDR3 is TGTGTCAGCAGTTTATCGGACAGATCCAATTCACCCCTCCACTTT.

A remark on this clonotype: A single base separates this from a much larger clone, so it may be a read error. The chain combines TRBV6-5 with TRBJ2-3; 10 bases match TRBD2. The CDR3 is made up of 15 amino acids. V trimming: 11 bases; J trimming: 2 bases; junction bases outside the gene matches: 10. The germline V gene encodes CDR1 MNHEY and CDR2 SVGAGI. In DNA form, the CDR3 reads TGTGCCGGCACCTTCCTAGCGGGAGACACAGATACGCAGTATTTT. Its translation is CAGTFLAGDTDTQYF.

This clonotype was seen at least ten times. The chain is built from TRBV14 and TRBJ2-5, with D possibly being TRBD1 (7 bases). The CDR3 is 13 amino acids. Germline V gene data show CDR1 as SGHDN and CDR2 as FVKESK. V lost 4 bases to trimming and J lost 5 bases, with 11 bases between them. The CDR3: CASSPGGLETQYF. The DNA of the CDR3 is TGTGCCAGCAGCCCAGGGGGGTTGGAGACCCAGTACTTC.

Of note for this clonotype: Without the conserved terminal phenylalanine or tryptophan, this CDR3 likely stems from a read error. The gene calls are TRBV10-2 and TRBJ2-3, with TRBD1 matching over 9 bases. CDR1 is WSHSY, CDR2 SAAADI, per germline. The junction had 5 bases not matched to a gene; V was cut back by 6 bases and J by 1 base. The CDR3 extends over 15 amino acids. This chain's CDR3 is CASSRTGDCTDTQYL. CDR3 sequence (DNA): TGCGCCAGCAGCCGGACAGGGGACTGCACAGATACGCAGTATCTT.

This clonotype was counted between two and nine times. A read error may be the cause here, since a much bigger clone is one base away. CDR3 residues: CASSVSQPQHF. The CDR3 DNA follows: TGTGCCAGCAGTGTAAGTCAGCCCCAGCATTTT. This chain joins TRBV6-1 and TRBJ1-5; no clear D. Germline CDR1 and CDR2: MNHNS and SASEGT. V dropped 4 bases and J dropped 6 bases, with 4 bases sitting between them. The CDR3 sequence is 11 residues long.

Concerning this clonotype: Possible read error: a much larger clone is one base away. The rearrangement uses TRBV20-1 and TRBJ2-3, with TRBD2 as a possible D gene (5 bases). The CDR3 length is 15 residues. Germline CDR1 reads DFQATT; CDR2 reads SNEGSKA (reference sequence). CDR3 loop: CSTRDPKTSTDTQYF. The CDR3 DNA is TGCAGTACTAGAGATCCCAAAACTAGCACAGATACGCAGTATTTT.

For this clonotype: A much larger clone is a single base away; this may be a read error. The chain has TRBV20-1 and TRBJ2-1; D ambiguous. CDR3 size: 13 residues. Germline lookup yields CDR1 DFQATT and CDR2 SNEGSKA (reference sequence). V lost 0 bases to trimming and J lost 3 bases, with 6 bases between them. The CDR3 nucleotides read TGCAGTGCTAGAGATTCTAACTACAATGAGCAGTTCTTC. Protein sequence: CSARDSNYNEQFF.

This clonotype was recorded many times. The genes are TRBV29-1 and TRBJ2-7, with 7 positions matching TRBD1. The CDR3 spans 13 residues. V lost 7 bases to trimming and J lost 2 bases; unmatched junction nucleotides: 8. Looked up from germline, CDR1 is SQVTM and CDR2 is ANQGSEA. DNA for the CDR3: TGCAGCGCCGTTACCGGGACAGCCTACGAGCAGTACTTC. Translating it yields CSAVTGTAYEQYF.

The chain carries TRBV2 and TRBJ1-4; tentatively, D is TRBD1 (5 bases). The CDR3 runs 14 residues. Deletions cut 6 bases from V and 7 bases from J, with 15 bases between. Per the germline V gene, CDR1 is SNHLY and CDR2 is FYNNEI. CDR3 loop: CASRGPPSGEKLFF. DNA of the CDR3: TGTGCCAGCAGGGGACCCCCTTCGGGTGAAAAACTGTTTTTT. The full variable domain, completed using reference TRBV2 and TRBJ1-4, is EPEVTQTPSHQVTQMGQEVILRCVPISNHLYFYWYRQILGQKVEFLVSFYNNEISEKSEIFDDQFSVERPDGSNFTLKIRSTKLEDSAMYFCASRGPPSGEKLFFGSGTQLSVL.

This clonotype showed up many times. For the CDR3, the DNA is TGTGCCAGCAGCTTAGTTGGGACCGAAGAGACCCAGTACTTC. This gives the protein CASSLVGTEETQYF. The chain employs TRBV7-9 and TRBJ2-5; D assignment may be TRBD1 or TRBD2 (5 bases each). Trimming took 1 base from V and 3 from J, leaving 9 bases between them. Germline-derived CDR1 and CDR2 are SEHNR and FQNEAQ (reference sequence). This CDR3 region has 14 residues.

With respect to this clonotype: Being one base from a much bigger clone, this may be a read error. The chain carries TRBV6-2 or TRBV6-3 and TRBJ2-1; tentatively, D is TRBD1 (5 bases). Germline V gene sequence: CDR1 MNHEY, CDR2 SVGEGT. The V and J ends lost 7 bases and 8 bases respectively, with 12 bases between them. The CDR3 has 12 amino acids. CDR3 amino acids: CASTDTQDEQFF. The CDR3 coding sequence is TGTGCCAGCACCGACACACAGGATGAGCAGTTCTTC.

Comments on this clonotype: This may stem from a read error, because a much larger clone lies one nucleotide away. The chain joins TRBV6-2 or TRBV6-3 to TRBJ2-5; D gene uncertain. The germline CDR1 and CDR2 sequences are MNHEY and SVGEGT. The CDR3 is 11 residues long. With 7 bases removed from V and 5 bases from J, the gap between germline ends came to 8 bases. The CDR3 spells CASNWAETQYF. Written as DNA, the CDR3 is TGTGCCAGCAATTGGGCGGAGACCCAGTACTTC.

Concerning this clonotype: Possible read error: a much larger clone is one base away. The CDR3 region is CASRVLNLNTRELFF. In DNA, the CDR3 is TGTGCCAGCAGGGTACTAAATCTTAACACCAGGGAGCTGTTTTTT. V and J are TRBV6-1 and TRBJ2-2; D ambiguous. In germline, CDR1 is MNHNS, CDR2 SASEGT. This CDR3 region has 15 residues.

This clonotype has more than one count but fewer than ten. Just one base apart from a much larger clone, this may be a read error. The chain links TRBV20-1 to TRBJ1-1; D not resolved. V lost 1 base, J lost 4 bases, and 16 bases lay in between. The V gene's germline CDR1 is DFQATT and CDR2 SNEGSKA (reference sequence). CDR3 length: 15 amino acids. DNA of the CDR3: TGCAGTGCTAGAGCTAGGACCTGGTTAGGCACTGAAGCTTTCTTT. Its protein is CSARARTWLGTEAFF.

Remarks on this clonotype: The junction departs from the called germline gene at one end, perhaps through a read error. The chain carries TRBV11-3 and TRBJ2-3, with D possibly TRBD2 on 6 matching bases. From germline, CDR1 is SGHNT and CDR2 YENEEA. This CDR3 comprises 15 residues. In DNA form, the CDR3 reads TGTGCCAGCAACTTAGGCGGGACCGGGGCGGATACGCAGTATTTT. This gives the protein CASNLGGTGADTQYF.

V is TRBV11-3 and J is TRBJ2-1; 7 bases are a match to TRBD2. The ends lost 6 bases at V and 9 bases at J; junction bases unmatched: 8. This CDR3 region has 13 residues. The germline V gene encodes CDR1 SGHNT and CDR2 YENEEA. The CDR3 here is CASSLSGNGEQFF. The CDR3 DNA reads as TGTGCCAGCAGTTTGAGCGGGAACGGTGAGCAGTTCTTC. Full variable domain (missing parts from reference TRBV11-3 and TRBJ2-1): EAGVVQSPRYKIIEKKQPVAFWCNPISGHNTLYWYLQNLGQGPELLIRYENEEAVDDSQLPKDRFSAERLKGVDSTLKIQPAELGDSAVYLCASSLSGNGEQFFGPGTRLTVL.

Note on this clonotype: This may come from a read error, since a much larger clone is one base off. The chain couples TRBV4-1 to TRBJ2-5, with D perhaps matching TRBD2 (5 bases). V lost 0 bases to trimming and J lost 2 bases, with 16 bases between them. The CDR3 runs to 17 residues. CDR1 and CDR2 from the germline V gene are MGHRA and YSYEKL. CDR3 residues: CASSQESEVPGQETQYF. The CDR3 DNA reads as TGCGCCAGCAGCCAAGAGTCGGAGGTCCCGGGGCAAGAGACCCAGTACTTC.

To note about this clonotype: Relative to the germline gene, one junction end is altered; a read error may explain this. The V gene is TRBV29-1, the J gene TRBJ2-3; TRBD1 matches at 7 bases. Germline CDR1 SQVTM, CDR2 ANQGSEA. The CDR3 has 13 amino acids. CDR3 region: CSVGRGRTDTQYF. The CDR3 coding sequence is TGCAGTGTTGGTAGGGGGCGCACAGATACGCAGTATTTT.

This clonotype was seen ten or more times. This chain joins TRBV30 and TRBJ1-1; no definite D call. The CDR3 extends over 11 amino acids. Looked up from germline, CDR1 is GTSNPN and CDR2 is SVGIG (reference sequence). V shed 3 bases and J shed 5 bases, with 7 bases lying between them. In nucleotides, the CDR3 is TGTGCCTGGAGAGTACATACTGAAGCTTTCTTT. This codes for CAWRVHTEAFF.

About this clonotype: Relative to the germline gene, one junction end is altered; a read error may explain this. This rearrangement joins TRBV11-1 to TRBJ2-1, with 9 positions matching TRBD2. Germline loops: CDR1 SGHAT, CDR2 FQDESV (reference sequence). The CDR3 is 15 amino acids. As DNA, the CDR3 is TGCGCCAGCAGCTTAACTAGCGGGTCCTACAATGAGCAGTTCTTC. It codes for CASSLTSGSYNEQFF. Full variable domain (rest looked up from reference TRBV11-1 and TRBJ2-1): EAEVAQSPRYKITEKSQAVAFWCDPISGHATLYWYRQILGQGPELLVQFQDESVVDDSQLPKDRFSAERLKGVDSTLKIQPAELGDSAMYLCASSLTSGSYNEQFFGPGTRLTVL.

About this clonotype itself: A read error is possible here, since a much larger clone lies one base away. This rearrangement joins TRBV6-6 to TRBJ2-3, with D maybe TRBD2 (6 bases). This CDR3 comprises 12 residues. From germline, CDR1 is MNHNY and CDR2 SVGAGI (reference sequence). With 10 bases removed from V and 4 bases from J, the gap between germline ends came to 12 bases. The DNA for the CDR3 is TGTGCCATCAAGGAGGGCGCAGATACGCAGTATTTT. The encoded protein is CAIKEGADTQYF.

Remarks on this clonotype: At one of its ends the junction is not consistent with the germline gene, which may arise from a read error. The chain joins TRBV5-1 to TRBJ2-7; 8 bases fit TRBD1. In germline, CDR1 is SGHRS, CDR2 YFSETQ. The CDR3 spans 20 residues. CDR3 in amino acids: CACSYSLDRASEGLSCEQYF. The CDR3 DNA sequence: TGCGCCTGCAGCTACTCTTTGGACAGGGCCTCTGAGGGACTCTCCTGCGAGCAGTATTTC.

Note on this clonotype: The CDR3 ends on some other residue instead of the conserved phenylalanine or tryptophan, so this is likely a read error. The V gene is TRBV4-1, the J gene TRBJ2-3; 7 positions agree with TRBD1. CDR1 and CDR2 from the germline V gene are MGHRA and YSYEKL. CDR3 size: 16 residues. The CDR3 loop is CASSQTVTGRVDTQYL. CDR3 bases: TGCGCGAGCAGCCAGACAGTGACAGGGCGTGTAGATACGCAGTATTTG.

As to this clonotype: This clone may be a read error of a much larger clone one base away. The chain recombines TRBV4-1 with TRBJ1-2, with D perhaps matching TRBD1 (5 bases). V lost 0 bases and J 4 bases, leaving 15 bases between the germline ends. Per germline, CDR1 MGHRA and CDR2 YSYEKL. The CDR3 contains 16 residues. This CDR3 reads CASSQEGSGVSYGYTF. The DNA of the CDR3 is TGCGCCAGCAGCCAAGAAGGTTCGGGGGTTAGCTATGGCTACACCTTC.

The chain recombines TRBV10-3 with TRBJ1-1, with D tentatively TRBD1 (6 bases). The CDR3 is made up of 14 amino acids. Germline lookup yields CDR1 ENHRY and CDR2 SYGVKD. The DNA for the CDR3 is TGTACCGTCCGACAGGCCGTCATGAACACTGAAGCTTTCTTT. Translation: CTVRQAVMNTEAFF.

This CDR3 reads CASSNGWEGINEQFF. CDR3 DNA: TGTGCCAGCAGCAATGGGTGGGAGGGAATTAATGAGCAGTTCTTC. J is TRBJ2-1 and V is TRBV7-9; the match to TRBD2 covers 7 bases. This CDR3 comprises 15 residues. V was clipped by 5 bases and J by 7 bases; unmatched bases: 11. Germline CDR1 and CDR2: SEHNR and FQNEAQ (reference sequence).

Details on this clonotype: The junction departs from germline at one end; a sequencing error may be responsible. The genes are TRBV5-1 and TRBJ2-2; 8 nucleotides match TRBD2. This CDR3 spans 18 amino acids. From germline, CDR1 is SGHRS and CDR2 YFSETQ. The CDR3 sequence is CASSFLKQAGVDTGELLF. Written as DNA, the CDR3 is TGCGCCAGCAGCTTTTTGAAACAAGCGGGAGTTGACACCGGGGAGCTGCTTTTT. The full variable domain, its missing parts supplied by reference TRBV5-1 and TRBJ2-2, is KAGVTQTPRYLIKTRGQQVTLSCSPISGHRSVSWYQQTPGQGLQFLFEYFSETQRNKGNFPGRFSGRQFSNSRSEMNVSTLELGDSALYLCASSFLKQAGVDTGELLFGEGSRLTVL.

The genes are TRBV7-2 and TRBJ2-6; a weak D match, TRBD2 (7 bases). Germline V gives CDR1 SGHTA, CDR2 FQGNSA. The CDR3 is 18 amino acids. V dropped 7 bases and J dropped 0 bases, with 19 bases sitting between them. The DNA for the CDR3 is TGTGCCAGCAACTCAGGGGAAGCGGGACCCTCTGGGGCCAACGTCCTGACTTTC. Translated: CASNSGEAGPSGANVLTF.

As for this clonotype: Since no conserved phenylalanine or tryptophan closes the CDR3, a read error is the likely cause. The gene calls are TRBV13 and TRBJ2-3; TRBD2 matches at 8 bases. V was clipped by 0 bases and J by 5 bases; unmatched bases: 4. The CDR3 extends over 15 amino acids. Germline values: CDR1 PRHDT, CDR2 FYEKMQ (reference sequence). This CDR3 is CASSLGGRAEDTQYS. The DNA of the CDR3 is TGTGCCAGCAGCTTAGGCGGGAGGGCCGAAGATACGCAGTATTCT.

In its sample, this clonotype is medium-sized. J is TRBJ2-5 and V is TRBV11-1, with 7 bases aligning to TRBD1. Trimming took 1 base from V and 5 from J; bases not matched to a gene: 4. Per germline, CDR1 SGHAT and CDR2 FQDESV (reference sequence). The CDR3 totals 14 residues. The CDR3 sequence: CASSLGTGQETQYF. CDR3 sequence (DNA): TGTGCCAGCAGCTTAGGGACAGGACAGGAGACCCAGTACTTC.